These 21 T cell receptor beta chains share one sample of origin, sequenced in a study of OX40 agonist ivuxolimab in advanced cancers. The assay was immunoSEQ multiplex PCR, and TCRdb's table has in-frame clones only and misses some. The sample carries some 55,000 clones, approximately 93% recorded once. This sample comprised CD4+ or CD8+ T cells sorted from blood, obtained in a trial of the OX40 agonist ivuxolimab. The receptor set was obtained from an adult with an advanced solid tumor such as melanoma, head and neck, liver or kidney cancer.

CDR3 in amino acids: CASSQEGLAGRETQYF. The CDR3 DNA is TGCGCCAGCAGCCAAGAGGGACTAGCGGGACGGGAGACCCAGTACTTC. J is TRBJ2-5 and V is TRBV4-1, with 13 positions matching TRBD2. Germline values: CDR1 MGHRA, CDR2 YSYEKL. The trim removed 0 bases at V and 5 bases at J, leaving 3 bases unmatched. CDR3 length: 16 residues.

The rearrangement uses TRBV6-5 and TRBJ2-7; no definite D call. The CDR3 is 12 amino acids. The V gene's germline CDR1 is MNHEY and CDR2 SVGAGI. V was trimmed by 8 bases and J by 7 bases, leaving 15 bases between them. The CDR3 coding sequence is TGTGCCAGCGGGGTCGGCACGTATGAGCAGTACTTC. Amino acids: CASGVGTYEQYF.

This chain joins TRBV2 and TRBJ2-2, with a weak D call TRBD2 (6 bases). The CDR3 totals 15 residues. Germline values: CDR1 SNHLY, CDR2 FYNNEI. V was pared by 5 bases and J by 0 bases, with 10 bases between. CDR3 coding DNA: TGTGCCAGCAGTCTGGACTATTCGAACACCGGGGAGCTGTTTTTT. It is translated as CASSLDYSNTGELFF.

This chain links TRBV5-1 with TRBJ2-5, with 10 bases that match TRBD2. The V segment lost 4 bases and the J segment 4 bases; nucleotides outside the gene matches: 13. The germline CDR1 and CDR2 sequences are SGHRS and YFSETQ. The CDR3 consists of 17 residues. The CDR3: CASSLGRASGSPETQYF. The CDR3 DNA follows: TGCGCCAGCAGCCTAGGGCGGGCTAGCGGGAGTCCAGAGACCCAGTACTTC.

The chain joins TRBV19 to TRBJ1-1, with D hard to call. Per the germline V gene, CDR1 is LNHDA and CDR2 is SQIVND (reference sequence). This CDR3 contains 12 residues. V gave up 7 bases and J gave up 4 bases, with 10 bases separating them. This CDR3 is CASTQLGTEAFF. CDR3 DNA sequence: TGTGCCAGTACCCAGTTGGGCACTGAAGCTTTCTTT.

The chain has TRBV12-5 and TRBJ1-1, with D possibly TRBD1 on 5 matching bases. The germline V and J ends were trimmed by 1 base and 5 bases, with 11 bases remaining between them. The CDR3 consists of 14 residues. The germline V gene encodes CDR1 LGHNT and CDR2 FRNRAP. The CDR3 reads CASGLGGIGTEAFF. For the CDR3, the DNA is TGTGCTAGTGGTTTGGGGGGGATAGGAACTGAAGCTTTCTTT.

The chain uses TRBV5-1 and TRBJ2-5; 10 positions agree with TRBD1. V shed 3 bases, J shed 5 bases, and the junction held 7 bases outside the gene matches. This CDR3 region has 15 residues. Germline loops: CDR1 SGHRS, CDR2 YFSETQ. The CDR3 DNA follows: TGCGCCAGCAGCTCCGGACAGGGGGAATGGGAGACCCAGTACTTC. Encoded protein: CASSSGQGEWETQYF.

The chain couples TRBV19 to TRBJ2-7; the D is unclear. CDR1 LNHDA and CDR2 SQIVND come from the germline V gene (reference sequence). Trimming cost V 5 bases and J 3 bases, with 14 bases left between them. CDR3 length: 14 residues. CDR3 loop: CASSRRHPDYEQYF. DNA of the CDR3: TGTGCCAGTAGTCGAAGACATCCAGACTACGAGCAGTACTTC.

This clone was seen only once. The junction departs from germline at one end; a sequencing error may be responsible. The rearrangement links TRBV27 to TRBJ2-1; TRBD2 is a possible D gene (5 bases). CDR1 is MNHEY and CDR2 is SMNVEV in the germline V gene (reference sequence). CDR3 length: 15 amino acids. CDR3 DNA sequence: TGTGCCAGCAGTTTTGTGCGACTAACCTACAATGGGCAGTTCTTC. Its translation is CASSFVRLTYNGQFF.

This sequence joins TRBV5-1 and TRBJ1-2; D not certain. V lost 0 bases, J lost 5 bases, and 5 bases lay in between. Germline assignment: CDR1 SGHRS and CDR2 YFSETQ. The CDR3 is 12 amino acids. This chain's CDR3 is CASSLERYGYTF. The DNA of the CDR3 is TGCGCCAGCAGCTTGGAACGATATGGCTACACCTTC.

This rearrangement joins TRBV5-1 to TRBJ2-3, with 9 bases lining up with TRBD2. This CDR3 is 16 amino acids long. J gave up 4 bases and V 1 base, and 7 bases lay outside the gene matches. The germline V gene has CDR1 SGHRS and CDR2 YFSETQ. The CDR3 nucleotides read TGCGCCAGCAGCTTGCCCCGGGGCGGGGGGGCAGATACGCAGTATTTT. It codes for CASSLPRGGGADTQYF.

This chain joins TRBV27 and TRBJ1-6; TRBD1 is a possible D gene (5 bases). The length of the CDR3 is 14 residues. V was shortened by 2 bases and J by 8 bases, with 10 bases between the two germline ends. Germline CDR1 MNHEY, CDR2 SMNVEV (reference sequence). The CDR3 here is CASSLGGFDSPLHF. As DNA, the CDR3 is TGTGCCAGCAGTTTAGGGGGGTTTGATTCACCCCTCCACTTT.

CDR3 amino acids: CASSPGTSGSMDEQFF. The CDR3, as DNA: TGTGCCAGCAGCCCCGGGACTAGCGGCTCAATGGATGAGCAGTTCTTC. The rearrangement uses TRBV5-4 and TRBJ2-1; 11 nucleotides line up with TRBD2. V shed 4 bases and J 8 bases; nucleotides not matched to a gene: 11. This CDR3 has 16 residues. Germline CDR1 SGHNT, CDR2 YYREEE (reference sequence).

CDR3 amino acids: CAISESVETQYF. The CDR3 bases are TGTGCCATCAGTGAGTCGGTTGAGACCCAGTACTTC. This chain links TRBV10-3 with TRBJ2-5; D unclear. The germline V and J ends were trimmed by 0 bases and 5 bases, with 4 bases remaining between them. The CDR3 runs to 12 residues. Looked up from germline, CDR1 is ENHRY and CDR2 is SYGVKD.

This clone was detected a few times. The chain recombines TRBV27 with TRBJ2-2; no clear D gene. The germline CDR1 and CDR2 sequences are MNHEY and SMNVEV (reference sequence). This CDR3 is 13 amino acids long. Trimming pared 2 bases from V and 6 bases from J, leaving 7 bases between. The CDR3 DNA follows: TGTGCCAGCAGTTTAGGGCGACCCGGGGAGCTGTTTTTT. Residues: CASSLGRPGELFF.

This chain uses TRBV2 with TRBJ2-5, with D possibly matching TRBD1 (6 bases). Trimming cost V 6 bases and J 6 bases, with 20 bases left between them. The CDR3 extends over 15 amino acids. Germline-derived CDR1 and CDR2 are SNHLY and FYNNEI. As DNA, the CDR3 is TGTGCCAGCAGCGTATCGACAGGAGCAGTGCAGACCCAGTACTTC. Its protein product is CASSVSTGAVQTQYF.

In DNA, the CDR3 is TGTGCCAGCACTAAGTACCAAGAGACCCAGTACTTC. This translates into CASTKYQETQYF. The chain combines TRBV6-1 with TRBJ2-5; no definite D call. CDR1 is MNHNS and CDR2 is SASEGT in the germline V gene. The V gene lost 7 bases and the J gene lost 0 bases, with 6 bases spanning the gap. The CDR3 consists of 12 residues.

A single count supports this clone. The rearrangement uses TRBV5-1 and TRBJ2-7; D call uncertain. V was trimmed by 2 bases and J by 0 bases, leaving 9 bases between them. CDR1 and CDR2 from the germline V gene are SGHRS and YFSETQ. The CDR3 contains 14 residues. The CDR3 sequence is CASSFHGSSYEQYF. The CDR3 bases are TGCGCCAGCAGCTTCCACGGGTCCTCCTACGAGCAGTACTTC.

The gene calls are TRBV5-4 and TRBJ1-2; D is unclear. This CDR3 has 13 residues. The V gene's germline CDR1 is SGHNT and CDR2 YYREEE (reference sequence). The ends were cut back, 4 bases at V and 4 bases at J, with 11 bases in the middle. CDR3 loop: CASSQDSTYGYTF. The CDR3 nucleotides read TGTGCCAGCAGCCAAGATTCCACCTATGGCTACACCTTC. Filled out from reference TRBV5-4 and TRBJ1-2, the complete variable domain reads ETGVTQSPTHLIKTRGQQVTLRCSSQSGHNTVSWYQQALGQGPQFIFQYYREEENGRGNFPPRFSGLQFPNYSSELNVNALELDDSALYLCASSQDSTYGYTFGSGTRLTVV.

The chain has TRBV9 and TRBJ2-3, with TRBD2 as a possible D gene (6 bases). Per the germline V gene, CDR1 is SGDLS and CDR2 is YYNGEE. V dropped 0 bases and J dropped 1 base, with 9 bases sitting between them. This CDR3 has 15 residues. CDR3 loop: CASSVAGTRTDTQYF. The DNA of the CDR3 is TGTGCCAGCAGCGTAGCCGGGACTCGCACAGATACGCAGTATTTT.

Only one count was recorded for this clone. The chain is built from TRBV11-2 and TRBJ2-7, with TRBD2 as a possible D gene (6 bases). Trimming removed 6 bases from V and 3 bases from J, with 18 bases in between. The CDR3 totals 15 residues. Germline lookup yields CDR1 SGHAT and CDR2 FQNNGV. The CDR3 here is CASSSPAGGNYEQYF. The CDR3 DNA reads TGTGCCAGCAGTTCCCCGGCAGGAGGGAACTACGAGCAGTACTTC.